These 13 T cell receptor beta chains were sequenced from one sample in a study of blood T cell repertoires in COVID-19. The table came from immunoSEQ multiplex PCR; TCRdb's copy has only in-frame clones and leaves some out. The table lists more than 35,000 clones, 80% to 90% of them singletons. Sequencing used peripheral blood. Receptor source: a human donor in a cohort sampled during active COVID-19.

V gene TRBV30 combines with J gene TRBJ2-1, with 10 bases aligning to TRBD1. The CDR3 sequence is 15 residues long. Unmatched junction bases numbered 6, after V lost 5 bases and J lost 2 bases. The germline gives CDR1 GTSNPN, CDR2 SVGIG (reference sequence). The CDR3 nucleotides are TGTGCCTGGGACCGGGGACAGGGGACCTACAATGAGCAGTTCTTC. Protein product: CAWDRGQGTYNEQFF.

The chain joins TRBV7-8 to TRBJ2-1; D might be TRBD1 (5 bases). Germline V gene lookup returns CDR1 SGHVS and CDR2 FQNEAQ. This CDR3 has 15 residues. Trimming took 5 bases from V and 7 from J, leaving 18 bases between them. The DNA of the CDR3 is TGTGCCAGCAGCATCCCCGGACAAGACCCTAATGAGCAGTTCTTC. Translation gives CASSIPGQDPNEQFF.

The gene calls are TRBV6-1 and TRBJ2-3; D call uncertain. The V gene lost 4 bases and the J gene lost 0 bases, with 11 bases spanning the gap. The CDR3 runs 15 residues. Germline V CDR1 and CDR2: MNHNS, SASEGT. CDR3 amino acids: CASSAAELSTDTQYF. The DNA of the CDR3 is TGTGCCAGCAGTGCAGCCGAACTAAGCACAGATACGCAGTATTTT.

This chain uses TRBV4-2 with TRBJ2-3; 10 nucleotides match TRBD1. The germline gives CDR1 LGHNA, CDR2 YNFKEQ. The V segment lost 4 bases and the J segment 3 bases; nucleotides outside the gene matches: 7. This CDR3 has 16 amino acids. In DNA form, the CDR3 reads TGTGCCAGCAGCCGCCAAACGGGACAGGGGACAGATACGCAGTATTTT. Its translation is CASSRQTGQGTDTQYF.

The genes are TRBV6-5 and TRBJ2-2, with D unclear. V was trimmed by 0 bases and J by 6 bases, leaving 14 bases between them. This CDR3 has 16 residues. In germline, CDR1 is MNHEY, CDR2 SVGAGI. In DNA form, the CDR3 reads TGTGCCAGCAGTTACTCGACGTGGCAGCAGGCCGGGGAGCTGTTTTTT. It specifies CASSYSTWQQAGELFF.

The V and J genes are TRBV4-3 and TRBJ1-2, with D possibly TRBD1 on 5 matching bases. V was clipped by 2 bases and J by 2 bases, with 12 bases between them. CDR1 is LGHNA and CDR2 is YSLEER in the germline V gene. The CDR3 runs to 15 residues. The CDR3 nucleotides read TGCGCCAGCAGCCAAAACAGGAACTGGAACTATGGCTACACCTTC. Protein: CASSQNRNWNYGYTF.

The CDR3 region is CASSPIRTGTNGYTF. Written as DNA, the CDR3 is TGTGCCAGCAGCCCCATCCGGACAGGGACTAATGGCTACACCTTC. The chain joins TRBV5-4 to TRBJ1-2; 8 positions match TRBD1. The V gene end was trimmed by 4 bases and the J gene end by 6 bases; junction bases not matched to a gene: 11. Germline V CDR1 and CDR2: SGHNT, YYREEE (reference sequence). The length of the CDR3 is 15 residues.

The chain uses TRBV6-2 or TRBV6-3 and TRBJ2-7; D is possibly TRBD2 (5 bases). Germline V gene lookup returns CDR1 MNHEY and CDR2 SVGEGT. The V end was cut by 3 bases, the J end by 5 bases, with 11 bases between. CDR3 length: 13 residues. This CDR3 reads CASSYGSRNEQYF. The DNA for the CDR3 is TGTGCCAGCAGTTATGGGAGCAGGAACGAGCAGTACTTC.

The gene calls are TRBV2 and TRBJ2-2; D call uncertain. Germline values: CDR1 SNHLY, CDR2 FYNNEI. V dropped 3 bases and J dropped 4 bases, with 3 bases sitting between them. The CDR3 sequence is 12 residues long. The CDR3 region has the DNA TGTGCCAGCAGTGACTTCACCGGGGAGCTGTTTTTT. Translating gives CASSDFTGELFF.

The J gene is TRBJ1-2, the V gene TRBV2; no clear D. The ends were cut back, 0 bases at V and 4 bases at J, with 12 bases in the middle. The germline CDR1 and CDR2 sequences are SNHLY and FYNNEI. The CDR3 is 15 residues long. For the CDR3, the DNA is TGTGCCAGCAGTGAAGCGCTTCGCGTAGCCTATGGCTACACCTTC. Amino acid sequence: CASSEALRVAYGYTF.

The chain carries TRBV18 and TRBJ1-2; D ambiguous. The V end lost 3 bases, the J end lost 8 bases, and 16 bases lay between the germline ends. CDR1 and CDR2 (germline): KGHSH, LQKENI. The CDR3 contains 14 residues. CDR3: CASSPVSGLGGYTF. The CDR3 coding sequence is TGTGCCAGCTCACCCGTATCGGGGTTGGGAGGCTACACCTTC.

On this clone: Other DNA variants within this sample encode the same CDR3. V is TRBV7-9 and J is TRBJ1-4; D not certain. V lost 5 bases and J lost 7, with 11 bases in between. The CDR3 length is 13 residues. CDR1 and CDR2 (germline): SEHNR, FQNEAQ (reference sequence). Here the CDR3 reads CASSLPLSEKLFF. In DNA form, the CDR3 reads TGTGCCAGCAGCCTCCCCCTAAGTGAAAAACTGTTTTTT.

The chain employs TRBV4-1 and TRBJ2-5; TRBD2 is a possible D gene (7 bases). The V gene lost 1 base and the J gene lost 3 bases, with 12 bases spanning the gap. The CDR3 totals 15 residues. CDR1 MGHRA and CDR2 YSYEKL come from the germline V gene. CDR3 in amino acids: CASSQGQAGEETQYF. In nucleotides, the CDR3 is TGCGCCAGCAGCCAAGGACAGGCGGGGGAAGAGACCCAGTACTTC.